These T cell receptor beta chains were read from a single sample in a study of CD8 T cells in ankylosing spondylitis. TCRdb independently ran MiXCR on the 5' RACE reads; one entry per CDR3 protein. In the table there are fewer than 350,000 distinct CDR3 sequences, around a tenth of which are singletons. Specimen: blood, either unsorted or a sorted T cell fraction (not recorded which). These receptors were obtained from a female donor with ankylosing spondylitis or in good health (not recorded which). Each CDR3 is given without its conserved first and last residue. A D gene is named only where the DNA matches it firmly.

>TRBJ1-2|.|12|TRBV28
ASSPPSRGEGYT
>TRBJ2-7|.|10|TRBV7-8
ASSRTSYEQY
>TRBJ1-3|.|13|TRBV20-1
SARDSGFSGNTIY
>TRBJ1-4|.|12|TRBV5-1
ASSSGSTGEKLF
>TRBJ1-1|TRBD1|12|TRBV6-5
ASSSGQVNTEAF
>TRBJ2-3|.|10|TRBV7-2
ASSLFRDSAY
>TRBJ1-6|.|11|TRBV20-1
SAEGSYNSPLH
>TRBJ1-6|.|14|TRBV20-1
STDRKLSSYNSPLH
>TRBJ2-3|.|13|TRBV20-1
SAGRRDTNTDTQY
>TRBJ2-7|.|13|TRBV6-2/TRBV6-3
ASTRALGISYEQY
>TRBJ2-7|TRBD1|11|TRBV12-3/TRBV12-4
ASSPTGVYEQY
>TRBJ2-5|.|13|TRBV4-1
ASSQDATIQETQY
>.|.|13|TRBV7-2
ASSLGGPSTDTQH
>TRBJ1-5|.|14|TRBV4-2
ASSHRSENSNQPQH
>TRBJ2-4|TRBD2|14|TRBV11-2
ASSLNSGGVKNIQY
>TRBJ2-3|TRBD2|13|TRBV6-2/TRBV6-3
ASSRATSGSDTQY
>TRBJ2-1|TRBD2|15|TRBV10-1
ASSSTSGRSSYNEQF
>TRBJ1-4|.|13|TRBV20-1
SARDGNSLGEKLF
>TRBJ2-1|TRBD2|13|TRBV19
ASSIAGGSYNEQF
>TRBJ2-2|.|12|TRBV5-1
ASSGTHVTGELF
>TRBJ2-1|TRBD2|15|TRBV28
ASRGTGGRGSYNEQF
>TRBJ2-7|TRBD2|13|TRBV12-3/TRBV12-4
ASSLTSVLIGVAY
>TRBJ1-1|.|12|TRBV5-1
ASSLNPGSSEAF
>TRBJ2-7|TRBD2|15|TRBV3-1
ASSHKVGLAGSYEQY
>TRBJ2-7|TRBD2|13|TRBV20-1
SALNLAGGPYEQY
>TRBJ1-4|.|11|TRBV28
ASSPTSREKLF
>TRBJ2-3|.|14|TRBV6-5
ASSYSGVALGDTQY
>TRBJ2-7|.|11|TRBV5-1
ASGVGYSYEQY
>TRBJ2-1|.|13|TRBV21-1
ASRCGGSSYNEQF
>TRBJ2-1|.|9|TRBV12-3/TRBV12-4
ASSLAGHEF
>TRBJ2-1|.|8|TRBV7-9
ATPSVEQF
>TRBJ2-1|TRBD2|15|TRBV20-1
SAFLSLAGASYNEQF
>TRBJ2-1|TRBD1|12|TRBV20-1
SANRDRGVDEQF
>TRBJ2-1|.|17|TRBV3-1
ASSQDKRGPRLAYNEQF